The 20 T cell receptor beta chains below all came from one sample that was sequenced in a study of T cell responses to AZD1222 COVID-19 vaccine. TCRdb keeps only in-frame clones here, not all; method: immunoSEQ multiplex PCR. The sample comprises some 99,000 clones, about 90% of which are singletons, and 16% rests with the top ten. Sample: peripheral blood, taken 28 days after the second AZD1222 dose. Source of these receptors: an adult who received the AZD1222 COVID-19 vaccine.

The J gene is TRBJ1-1, the V gene TRBV5-4; the D is unclear. The CDR3 consists of 12 residues. Germline CDR1 reads SGHNT; CDR2 reads YYREEE (reference sequence). Trimming pared 4 bases from V and 1 base from J, leaving 5 bases between. CDR3 protein: CASSQGNTEAFF. CDR3 bases: TGTGCCAGCAGCCAAGGGAACACTGAAGCTTTCTTT.

The J gene is TRBJ1-6, the V gene TRBV6-5, with 9 bases fitting TRBD1. Germline values: CDR1 MNHEY, CDR2 SVGAGI. Germline trimming cut 3 bases from V and 6 bases from J; bases unmatched to any gene: 3. This CDR3 has 15 amino acids. This CDR3 is CASSYGTGFNSPLHF. Written as DNA, the CDR3 is TGTGCCAGCAGTTATGGGACAGGGTTTAATTCACCCCTCCACTTT.

V and J are TRBV4-2 and TRBJ2-1, with TRBD2 matching over 9 bases. Germline CDR1 reads LGHNA; CDR2 reads YNFKEQ. This CDR3 is 18 amino acids long. Trimming at V came to 4 bases and at J to 0 bases, leaving 10 bases not matched to a gene. The CDR3 region is CASSRGRLAEGSYNEQFF. In DNA, the CDR3 is TGTGCCAGCAGCCGCGGACGACTAGCGGAGGGCTCCTACAATGAGCAGTTCTTC.

The rearrangement joins TRBV27 to TRBJ2-5; no reliable D call. Trimming took off 6 bases at V and 2 bases at J, with 19 bases between the two ends. Germline loops: CDR1 MNHEY, CDR2 SMNVEV (reference sequence). The length of the CDR3 is 16 residues. The CDR3 protein is CASSHPGQPRQETQYF. The DNA of the CDR3 is TGTGCCAGCAGCCACCCCGGGCAGCCGCGACAAGAGACCCAGTACTTC.

The genes are TRBV4-2 and TRBJ1-2; D is perhaps TRBD1 (5 bases). The CDR3 has 15 residues. Germline CDR1 and CDR2: LGHNA and YNFKEQ. V was clipped by 0 bases and J by 4 bases, with 12 bases between them. Here the CDR3 reads CASSQDLGGPYGYTF. The CDR3 DNA is TGTGCCAGCAGCCAAGATCTCGGGGGACCCTATGGCTACACCTTC.

This chain uses TRBV6-5 with TRBJ1-1; 7 nucleotides line up with TRBD1. V lost 11 bases, J lost 5 bases, and 14 bases stayed unmatched. Germline V gene data show CDR1 as MNHEY and CDR2 as SVGAGI. The CDR3 spans 14 residues. The CDR3: CALRPGGARTEAFF. The DNA of the CDR3 is TGTGCCTTACGCCCAGGGGGGGCGCGAACTGAAGCTTTCTTT.

V gene TRBV9 combines with J gene TRBJ1-4; 7 nucleotides match TRBD1. Germline-derived CDR1 and CDR2 are SGDLS and YYNGEE. The CDR3 runs 16 residues. V lost 2 bases to trimming and J lost 2 bases; unmatched junction nucleotides: 6. For the CDR3, the DNA is TGTGCCAGCAGCGTGACAGGGAGTAGGACTAATGAAAAACTGTTTTTT. This codes for CASSVTGSRTNEKLFF.

This clone came up once. This chain links TRBV19 with TRBJ2-3, with TRBD1 identical over 9 bases. This CDR3 has 16 residues. V trimming: 6 bases; J trimming: 2 bases; junction bases outside the gene matches: 9. In germline, CDR1 is LNHDA, CDR2 SQIVND (reference sequence). The CDR3 sequence: CASSPGQGVFTDTQYF. CDR3 sequence (DNA): TGTGCCAGTAGCCCGGGACAGGGAGTTTTCACAGATACGCAGTATTTT.

The chain links TRBV28 to TRBJ2-2; weak D call: TRBD2 (5 bases). From germline, CDR1 is MDHEN and CDR2 SYDVKM. V shed 7 bases and J shed 0 bases, with 6 bases lying between them. CDR3 length equals 13 residues. The CDR3 region has the DNA TGTGCCAGCACCGGGGCGAACACCGGGGAGCTGTTTTTT. It encodes CASTGANTGELFF.

The gene calls are TRBV9 and TRBJ2-7; the D gene is possibly TRBD2 (5 bases). V was cut by 0 bases and J by 3 bases, with 16 bases left in between. The germline V gene has CDR1 SGDLS and CDR2 YYNGEE. The CDR3 runs 16 residues. The CDR3 nucleotides read TGTGCCAGCAGCGTAGCGGCCGGACTGGACCACTACGAGCAGTACTTC. It yields the protein CASSVAAGLDHYEQYF.

The chain recombines TRBV6-5 with TRBJ2-1; 7 bases match TRBD2. This CDR3 region has 15 residues. The germline CDR1 and CDR2 sequences are MNHEY and SVGAGI. V dropped 6 bases and J dropped 0; count of bases not matched to a gene: 5. The CDR3 DNA reads as TGTGCCAGCAGAGAGATAGCGGGCTCCTACAATGAGCAGTTCTTC. As protein: CASREIAGSYNEQFF.

This clone was detected only once. The chain combines TRBV7-9 with TRBJ1-1, with D hard to call. This CDR3 has 14 residues. Between the trimmed V and J ends, which lost 1 base and 3 bases, there was a span of 9 bases. Germline CDR1 reads SEHNR; CDR2 reads FQNEAQ (reference sequence). The CDR3 here is CASSLERTDTEAFF. In DNA form, the CDR3 reads TGTGCCAGCAGCTTAGAAAGGACGGACACTGAAGCTTTCTTT.

The chain joins TRBV7-8 to TRBJ1-1; D might be TRBD1 (6 bases). Germline assignment: CDR1 SGHVS and CDR2 FQNEAQ. V was trimmed by 8 bases and J by 8 bases, leaving 15 bases between them. CDR3 length equals 12 residues. The CDR3 sequence: CASYIGDREAFF. Written as DNA, the CDR3 is TGTGCCAGCTATATCGGAGACAGGGAAGCTTTCTTT.

This chain joins TRBV28 and TRBJ1-6; tentatively, D is TRBD1 (6 bases). Germline loops: CDR1 MDHEN, CDR2 SYDVKM. The CDR3 loop spans 15 amino acids. Trimming left V 6 bases short and J 0 bases short, with 9 bases between. The CDR3 loop is CASRLDSSYNSPLHF. The CDR3 nucleotides read TGTGCCAGCAGATTGGACAGCTCCTATAATTCACCCCTCCACTTT.

The chain combines TRBV5-5 with TRBJ2-7; 8 nucleotides agree with TRBD1. Trimming removed 0 bases from V and 7 bases from J; junction bases left unmatched: 12. There are 16 residues in the CDR3. Germline V gene lookup returns CDR1 SGHKS and CDR2 YYEKEE (reference sequence). As DNA, the CDR3 is TGTGCCAGCAGCTTGGGACAGGGGACCCTGGGTAGGGAGCAGTACTTC. Its protein is CASSLGQGTLGREQYF.

The CDR3 reads CASSFVENTEAFF. The CDR3 DNA sequence: TGTGCCAGCAGTTTTGTAGAGAACACTGAAGCTTTCTTT. J is TRBJ1-1 and V is TRBV27; D uncertain. The germline V and J ends were trimmed by 3 bases and 1 base, with 6 bases remaining between them. This CDR3 has 13 residues. Germline V CDR1 and CDR2: MNHEY, SMNVEV (reference sequence).

The chain has TRBV7-2 and TRBJ2-2; 7 bases fit TRBD2. CDR1 and CDR2 from the germline V gene are SGHTA and FQGNSA. J lost 0 bases, V lost 3 bases, and 4 bases had no gene match. There are 16 residues in the CDR3. In DNA, the CDR3 is TGTGCCAGCAGCTTTTATGCGGGAGCGAACACCGGGGAGCTGTTTTTT. This sequence encodes CASSFYAGANTGELFF.

This rearrangement joins TRBV28 to TRBJ1-2; 8 positions agree with TRBD1. The germline V gene encodes CDR1 MDHEN and CDR2 SYDVKM. J lost 4 bases, V lost 3 bases, and 4 bases had no gene match. The CDR3 has 14 residues. The CDR3 sequence is CASSLTGEGYGYTF. Written as DNA, the CDR3 is TGTGCCAGCAGTTTGACAGGGGAAGGCTATGGCTACACCTTC.

This clone has just one count. The rearrangement joins TRBV25-1 to TRBJ1-2; a possible D gene is TRBD1 (6 bases). This CDR3 is 15 amino acids long. Germline CDR1 and CDR2: MGHDK and SYGVNS. The ends were cut back, 2 bases at V and 8 bases at J, with 18 bases in the middle. CDR3 region: CASSEELRGAGGYTF. The CDR3 DNA is TGTGCCAGCAGTGAAGAGTTAAGGGGGGCTGGCGGCTACACCTTC.

This clone was seen once. The chain recombines TRBV15 with TRBJ1-2; perhaps TRBD1 as D (6 bases). CDR1 and CDR2 from the germline V gene are LNHNV and YYDKDF (reference sequence). CDR3 length: 15 residues. Trimming took 1 base from V and 4 from J, leaving 13 bases between them. The chain's CDR3 is CATSRARGGGYGYTF. The DNA for the CDR3 is TGTGCCACCAGCAGAGCCCGAGGGGGAGGCTATGGCTACACCTTC.